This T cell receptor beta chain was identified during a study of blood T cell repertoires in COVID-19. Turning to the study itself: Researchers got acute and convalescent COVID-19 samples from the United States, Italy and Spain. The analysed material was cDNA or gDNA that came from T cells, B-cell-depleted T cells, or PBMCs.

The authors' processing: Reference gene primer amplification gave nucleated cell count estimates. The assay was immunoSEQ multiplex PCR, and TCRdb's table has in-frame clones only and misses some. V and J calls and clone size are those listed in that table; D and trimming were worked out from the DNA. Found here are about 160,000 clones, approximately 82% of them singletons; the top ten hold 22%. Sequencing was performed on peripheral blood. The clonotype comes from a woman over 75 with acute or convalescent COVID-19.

The CDR3 DNA follows: TGTGCCAGCAGCTTAGAAACCAGCGGGGGTGGGTTCTTC. Amino acid sequence: CASSLETSGGGFF. The gene calls are TRBV7-9 and TRBJ2-1; 8 nucleotides agree with TRBD2. The CDR3 has 13 residues. Germline V gene sequence: CDR1 SEHNR, CDR2 FQNEAQ (reference sequence). The V and J ends lost 1 base and 15 bases, in that order; junction bases with no gene match: 8.